Following are 9 T cell receptor beta chains from one sample sequenced in a study of Ad26.COV2.S vaccination and SARS-CoV-2 variants. The method was immunoSEQ multiplex PCR; TCRdb's version includes in-frame clones alone and lacks a portion of them. The sample lists about 350,000 clones; about 90% were seen once. The specimen was peripheral blood, collected after recovery from COVID-19. The receptors come from a human donor who had recovered from COVID-19.

J is TRBJ1-5 and V is TRBV6-2 or TRBV6-3; D is unresolved. V shed 2 bases and J shed 4 bases, with 9 bases lying between them. The CDR3 contains 14 residues. Germline V CDR1 and CDR2: MNHEY, SVGEGT. The CDR3 region has the DNA TGTGCCAGCAGTTACGAAGGGATTAATCAGCCCCAGCATTTT. Amino acids: CASSYEGINQPQHF.

The chain joins TRBV19 to TRBJ1-4, with a possible D match to TRBD1 (5 bases). Germline CDR1 LNHDA, CDR2 SQIVND (reference sequence). The V gene lost 9 bases and the J gene lost 0 bases, with 11 bases spanning the gap. The CDR3 has 14 residues. For the CDR3, the DNA is TGTGCCAGCCGGGGGTTTGCAACTAATGAAAAACTGTTTTTT. This gives the protein CASRGFATNEKLFF.

V usage is TRBV27 and J usage is TRBJ2-2; 9 bases line up with TRBD1. Germline CDR1 MNHEY, CDR2 SMNVEV (reference sequence). The junction had 3 bases not matched to a gene; V was cut back by 3 bases and J by 4 bases. This CDR3 contains 15 residues. CDR3 loop: CASSFLTGGTGELFF. As DNA, the CDR3 is TGTGCCAGCAGTTTTTTGACAGGGGGCACCGGGGAGCTGTTTTTT.

The chain couples TRBV18 to TRBJ1-2, with D uncertain. The ends were cut back, 5 bases at V and 4 bases at J, with 14 bases in the middle. The CDR3 loop spans 14 amino acids. The germline CDR1 and CDR2 sequences are KGHSH and LQKENI. This CDR3 reads CASSGLTVSYGYTF. Here the CDR3 DNA reads TGTGCCAGCTCAGGGTTAACCGTGTCCTATGGCTACACCTTC.

The genes are TRBV5-8 and TRBJ1-2; D uncertain. Germline CDR1 is SGHTS and CDR2 is YDEGEE. The V end lost 4 bases, the J end lost 8 bases, and 9 bases lay between the germline ends. The length of the CDR3 is 11 residues. CDR3 DNA: TGTGCCAGCAGCCTAAGTCTAGGCTACACCTTC. Translation: CASSLSLGYTF.

This chain connects TRBV13 to TRBJ2-3; TRBD2 matches 13 bases. The CDR3 consists of 16 residues. Germline CDR1 is PRHDT and CDR2 is FYEKMQ (reference sequence). The ends lost 5 bases at V and 3 bases at J; junction bases unmatched: 5. This chain's CDR3 is CASSPRLAGGTDTQYF. The CDR3 nucleotides are TGTGCCAGCAGCCCTAGACTAGCGGGGGGAACAGATACGCAGTATTTT.

The V gene is TRBV6-5, the J gene TRBJ2-3; 9 bases agree with TRBD1. The CDR3 is made up of 12 amino acids. Germline V gives CDR1 MNHEY, CDR2 SVGAGI. V trimming: 5 bases; J trimming: 12 bases; junction bases outside the gene matches: 6. In DNA, the CDR3 is TGTGCCAGCAGTAACGACAGGGGGGCTCAGTATTTT. It specifies CASSNDRGAQYF.

V and J are TRBV5-6 and TRBJ2-5; D gene uncertain. CDR1 and CDR2 from the germline V gene are SGHDT and YYEEEE. Trimming took 3 bases from V and 7 from J, leaving 7 bases between them. This CDR3 is 11 amino acids long. The DNA of the CDR3 is TGTGCCAGCAGCTCTACTGGGACCCAGTACTTC. Its protein product is CASSSTGTQYF. The variable domain in full, with the rest retrieved from reference TRBV5-6 and TRBJ2-5, is DAGVTQSPTHLIKTRGQQVTLRCSPKSGHDTVSWYQQALGQGPQFIFQYYEEEERQRGNFPDRFSGHQFPNYSSELNVNALLLGDSALYLCASSSTGTQYFGPGTRLLVL.

V is TRBV3-1 (or the pseudogene TRBV3-2) and J is TRBJ2-5, with TRBD2 identical over 11 bases. The CDR3 runs 21 residues. CDR1 and CDR2 from the germline V gene are LGHDT and YNNKEL (reference sequence). The V segment lost 0 bases and the J segment 3 bases; nucleotides outside the gene matches: 18. In DNA form, the CDR3 reads TGTGCCAGCAGCCAAGATTGCCCTAGCGGGGGGCTATGGAGTTCGAAAGAGACCCAGTACTTC. This sequence encodes CASSQDCPSGGLWSSKETQYF.